This T cell receptor beta chain was documented in a study of cytomegalovirus exposure and HLA in healthy donors. Study as a whole: The approximately 120 validation repertoires and the approximately 690 first-cohort repertoires shared a platform, a later analysis reported.

The table came from immunoSEQ multiplex PCR; TCRdb's copy has only in-frame clones and leaves some out. This sample has under 200,000 clones, with about 80% found just once. The germline CDR1 and CDR2 sequences are SNHLY and FYNNEI. This CDR3 is 13 amino acids long. The V and J ends lost 8 bases and 0 bases respectively, with 10 bases between them. This chain connects TRBV2 to TRBJ1-1; no definite D call. This receptor was identified in a young man in good health and CMV-seropositive. The sample consisted of PBMCs. The CDR3 protein is CASVPAVNTEAFF. The CDR3 nucleotides are TGTGCCAGCGTCCCCGCGGTGAACACTGAAGCTTTCTTT.